This TCR beta chain was sequenced during a study of T cell repertoires in cytomegalovirus infection. Study-wide findings and caveats: CMV carriers having the relevant HLA were flagged by cumulative public TCR beta family frequency. HLA-C-restricted CMV clonotypes gave the most frequent clonotype in two of eight donors.

TCRdb re-called the reads with MiXCR, one entry per CDR3 protein. The data contain about 180,000 distinct CDR3 sequences, approximately 15% of them singletons. This clonotype appeared a few times. What it recognizes is unknown. V lost 7 bases to trimming and J lost 5 bases; unmatched junction nucleotides: 5. The CDR3 runs 13 residues. Per germline, CDR1 SQVTM and CDR2 ANQGSEA. This clonotype was obtained from a human donor in good health (CMV status not recorded). Some clones in this sample may be carry-over from other donors' samples. The genes are TRBV29-1 and TRBJ2-2, with TRBD2 matching 9 bases. The specimen was PBMCs. The CDR3, as DNA: TGCAGCGCCAATGCGGGGGGGACCGGGGAGCTGTTTTTT. Protein product: CSANAGGTGELFF.